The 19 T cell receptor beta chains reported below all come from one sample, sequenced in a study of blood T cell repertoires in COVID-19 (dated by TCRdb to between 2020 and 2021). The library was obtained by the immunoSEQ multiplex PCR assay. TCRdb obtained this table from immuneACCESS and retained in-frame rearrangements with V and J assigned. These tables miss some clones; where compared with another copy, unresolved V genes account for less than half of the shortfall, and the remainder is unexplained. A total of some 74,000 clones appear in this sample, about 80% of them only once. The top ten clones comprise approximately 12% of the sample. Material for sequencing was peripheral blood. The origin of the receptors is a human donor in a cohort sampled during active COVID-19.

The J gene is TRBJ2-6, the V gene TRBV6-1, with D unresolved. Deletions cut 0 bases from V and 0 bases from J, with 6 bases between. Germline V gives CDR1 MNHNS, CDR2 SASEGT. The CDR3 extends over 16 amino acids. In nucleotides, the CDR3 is TGTGCCAGCAGTGAAGCCTCTATCTCTGGGGCCAACGTCCTGACTTTC. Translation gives CASSEASISGANVLTF.

CDR3 loop: CASGAAPFTDTQYF. DNA for the CDR3: TGCGCCAGTGGGGCCGCACCATTCACAGATACGCAGTATTTT. The chain combines TRBV5-1 with TRBJ2-3, with D tentatively TRBD1 (5 bases). V was trimmed by 8 bases and J by 2 bases, leaving 15 bases between them. CDR3 length: 14 residues. CDR1 is SGHRS and CDR2 is YFSETQ in the germline V gene. Together with reference TRBV5-1 and TRBJ2-3, the CDR3 gives the full variable domain: KAGVTQTPRYLIKTRGQQVTLSCSPISGHRSVSWYQQTPGQGLQFLFEYFSETQRNKGNFPGRFSGRQFSNSRSEMNVSTLELGDSALYLCASGAAPFTDTQYFGPGTRLTVL.

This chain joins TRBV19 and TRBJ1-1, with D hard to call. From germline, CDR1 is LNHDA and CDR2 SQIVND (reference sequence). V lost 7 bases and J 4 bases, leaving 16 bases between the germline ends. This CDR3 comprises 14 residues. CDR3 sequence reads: CASTARGMRTEAFF. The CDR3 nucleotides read TGTGCCAGTACCGCCCGAGGAATGCGCACTGAAGCTTTCTTT.

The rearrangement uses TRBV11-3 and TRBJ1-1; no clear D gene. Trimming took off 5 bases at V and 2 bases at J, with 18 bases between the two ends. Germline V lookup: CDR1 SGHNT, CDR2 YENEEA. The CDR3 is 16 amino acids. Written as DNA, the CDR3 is TGTGCCAGCAGCCCGGGTGGTCCGGGAGGAAACACTGAAGCTTTCTTT. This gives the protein CASSPGGPGGNTEAFF.

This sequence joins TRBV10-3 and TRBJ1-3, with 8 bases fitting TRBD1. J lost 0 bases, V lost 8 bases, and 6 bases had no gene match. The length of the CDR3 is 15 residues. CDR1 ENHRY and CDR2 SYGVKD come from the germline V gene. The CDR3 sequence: CAIGRQGNSGNTIYF. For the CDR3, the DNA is TGTGCCATCGGGAGACAGGGGAACTCTGGAAACACCATATATTTT.

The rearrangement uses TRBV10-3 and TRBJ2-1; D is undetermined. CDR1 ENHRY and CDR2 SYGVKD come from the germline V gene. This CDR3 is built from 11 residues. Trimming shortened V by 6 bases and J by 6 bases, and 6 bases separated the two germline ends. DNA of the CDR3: TGTGCCATCAGCCTGTCCAATGAGCAGTTCTTC. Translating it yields CAISLSNEQFF.

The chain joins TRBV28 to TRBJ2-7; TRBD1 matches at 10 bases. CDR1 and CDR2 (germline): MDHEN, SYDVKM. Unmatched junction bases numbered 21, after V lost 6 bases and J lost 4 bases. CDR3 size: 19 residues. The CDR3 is CASSPSDYGTGDELYEQYF. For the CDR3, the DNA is TGTGCCAGCAGCCCTTCCGATTACGGGACAGGGGATGAGCTATACGAGCAGTACTTC.

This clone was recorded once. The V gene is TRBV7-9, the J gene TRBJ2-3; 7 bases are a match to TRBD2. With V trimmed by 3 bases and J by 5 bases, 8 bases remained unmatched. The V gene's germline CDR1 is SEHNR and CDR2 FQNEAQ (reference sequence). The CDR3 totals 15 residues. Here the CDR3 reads CASSFGGSDGDTQYF. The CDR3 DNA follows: TGTGCCAGCAGCTTTGGCGGGAGTGACGGAGATACGCAGTATTTT.

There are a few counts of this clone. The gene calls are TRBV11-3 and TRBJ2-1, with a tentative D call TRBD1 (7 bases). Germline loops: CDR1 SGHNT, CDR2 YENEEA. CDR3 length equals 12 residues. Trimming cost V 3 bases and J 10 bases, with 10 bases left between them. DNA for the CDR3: TGTGCCAGCAGCTTGACAGGGAGGGAGCAGTTCTTC. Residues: CASSLTGREQFF.

CDR3 sequence reads: CASSPGGGRGKNIQYF. DNA of the CDR3: TGTGCCAGTAGCCCAGGGGGCGGGAGAGGGAAAAACATTCAGTACTTC. V is TRBV19 and J is TRBJ2-4; TRBD1 might be the D (8 bases). Per the germline V gene, CDR1 is LNHDA and CDR2 is SQIVND (reference sequence). CDR3 length: 16 residues. The V and J ends lost 6 bases and 4 bases respectively, with 19 bases between them.

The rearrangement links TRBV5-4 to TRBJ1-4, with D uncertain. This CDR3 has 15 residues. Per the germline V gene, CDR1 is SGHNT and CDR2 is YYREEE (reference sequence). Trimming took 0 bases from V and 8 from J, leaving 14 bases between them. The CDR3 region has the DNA TGTGCCAGCAGCTTGGCCGGCAGGATCGGAGAAAAACTGTTTTTT. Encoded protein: CASSLAGRIGEKLFF.

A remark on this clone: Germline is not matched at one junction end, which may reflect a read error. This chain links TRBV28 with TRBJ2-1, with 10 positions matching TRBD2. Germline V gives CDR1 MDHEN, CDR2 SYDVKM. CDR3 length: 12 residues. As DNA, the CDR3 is TGTGCCAGCAGTCTCCCACTAGCGGGGACTGTCTTC. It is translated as CASSLPLAGTVF.

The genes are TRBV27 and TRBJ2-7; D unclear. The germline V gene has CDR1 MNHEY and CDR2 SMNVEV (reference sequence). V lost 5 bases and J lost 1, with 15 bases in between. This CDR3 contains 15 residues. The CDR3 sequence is CASSPRIPQSYEQYF. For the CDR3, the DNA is TGTGCCAGCAGTCCCCGCATCCCCCAGTCCTACGAGCAGTACTTC.

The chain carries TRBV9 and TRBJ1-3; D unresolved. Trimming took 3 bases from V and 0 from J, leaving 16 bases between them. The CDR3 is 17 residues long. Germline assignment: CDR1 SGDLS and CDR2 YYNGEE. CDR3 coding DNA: TGTGCCAGCAGCGCCCGACTCGACGGATCCTCTGGAAACACCATATATTTT. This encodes CASSARLDGSSGNTIYF.

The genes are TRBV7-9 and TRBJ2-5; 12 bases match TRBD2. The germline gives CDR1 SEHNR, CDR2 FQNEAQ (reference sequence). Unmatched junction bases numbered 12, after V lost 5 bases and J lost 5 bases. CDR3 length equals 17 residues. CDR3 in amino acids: CASSVLAGGLGGETQYF. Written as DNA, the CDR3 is TGTGCCAGCAGCGTACTAGCGGGAGGCCTTGGGGGGGAGACCCAGTACTTC.

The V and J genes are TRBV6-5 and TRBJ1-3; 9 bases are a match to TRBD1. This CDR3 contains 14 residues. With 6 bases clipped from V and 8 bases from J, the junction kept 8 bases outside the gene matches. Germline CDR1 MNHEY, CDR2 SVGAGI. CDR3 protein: CASSRQGEVYTIYF. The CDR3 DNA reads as TGTGCCAGCAGCCGACAGGGGGAGGTCTACACCATATATTTT.

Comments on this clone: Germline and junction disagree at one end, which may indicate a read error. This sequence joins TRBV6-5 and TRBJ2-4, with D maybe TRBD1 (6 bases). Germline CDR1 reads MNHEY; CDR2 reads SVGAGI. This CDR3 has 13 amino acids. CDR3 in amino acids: CASSFRQVRRAHF. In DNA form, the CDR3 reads TGTGCCAGCAGTTTCCGACAGGTCCGAAGGGCACACTTC.

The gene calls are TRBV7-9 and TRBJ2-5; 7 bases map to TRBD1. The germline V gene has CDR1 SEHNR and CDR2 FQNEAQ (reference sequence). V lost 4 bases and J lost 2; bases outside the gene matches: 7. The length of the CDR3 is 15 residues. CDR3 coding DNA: TGTGCCAGCAGCTCTCTGGGACAGCCTCAAGAGACCCAGTACTTC. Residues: CASSSLGQPQETQYF.

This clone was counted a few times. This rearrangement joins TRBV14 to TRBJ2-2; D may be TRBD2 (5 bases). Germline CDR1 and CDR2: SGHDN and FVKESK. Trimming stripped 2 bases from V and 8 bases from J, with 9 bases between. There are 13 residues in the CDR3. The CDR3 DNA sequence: TGTGCCAGCAGCCAAACTAGAACAGGGGAGCTGTTTTTT. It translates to CASSQTRTGELFF.